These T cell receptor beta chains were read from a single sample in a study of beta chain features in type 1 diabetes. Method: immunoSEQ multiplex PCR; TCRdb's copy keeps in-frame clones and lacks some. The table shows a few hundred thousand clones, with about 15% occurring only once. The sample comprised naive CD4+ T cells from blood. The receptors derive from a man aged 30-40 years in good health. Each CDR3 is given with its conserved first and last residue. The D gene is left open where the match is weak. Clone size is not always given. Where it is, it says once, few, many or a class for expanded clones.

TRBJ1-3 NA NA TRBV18 CASSPQTVSGNTIYF TGTGCCAGCTCACCCCAAACAGTGTCTGGAAACACCATATATTTT
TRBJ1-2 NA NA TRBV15 CATSRDSRRGSHLGGGYTF TGTGCCACCAGCAGAGATAGCCGAAGGGGTAGTCACCTCGGGGGTGGCTACACCTTC
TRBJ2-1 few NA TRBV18 CASSPLTVSYNEQFF TGTGCCAGCTCACCGCTCACCGTATCCTACAATGAGCAGTTCTTC
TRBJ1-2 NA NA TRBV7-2 CASSLEVAGPYTF TGTGCCAGCAGCTTAGAAGTGGCAGGACCCTACACCTTC
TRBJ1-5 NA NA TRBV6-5 CASGRGRWSNQPQHF TGTGCCAGCGGCAGGGGACGGTGGAGCAATCAGCCCCAGCATTTT
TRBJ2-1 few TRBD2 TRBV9 CASSVGLAGGTSYNEQFF TGTGCCAGCAGCGTAGGACTAGCGGGGGGAACCTCCTACAATGAGCAGTTCTTC
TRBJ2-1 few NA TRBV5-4 CASSPTGLYNDGQFF TGTGCCAGCAGCCCTACAGGGCTATACAATGATGGGCAGTTCTTC
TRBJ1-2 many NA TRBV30 CAWGQRANYGYTF TGTGCCTGGGGACAGCGAGCTAACTATGGCTACACCTTC
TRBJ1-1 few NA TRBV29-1 CSVDTPRNTEAFF TGCAGCGTTGATACCCCTCGTAACACTGAAGCTTTCTTT
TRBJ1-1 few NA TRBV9 CASSAGENTEAFF TGTGCCAGCAGCGCGGGAGAAAACACTGAAGCTTTCTTT
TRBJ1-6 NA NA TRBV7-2 CASRPDRTNSPLHF TGTGCCAGCAGACCCGACAGGACCAATTCACCCCTCCACTTT
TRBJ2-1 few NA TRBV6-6 CASSPAGPNEQFF TGTGCCAGCAGCCCTGCTGGCCCCAATGAGCAGTTCTTC
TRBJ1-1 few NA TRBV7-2 CASSSNMNTEAFF TGTGCCAGCAGCTCTAACATGAACACTGAAGCTTTCTTT
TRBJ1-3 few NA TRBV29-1 CSALRDLSGNTIYF TGCAGCGCCCTAAGGGATTTATCGGGAAACACCATATATTTT
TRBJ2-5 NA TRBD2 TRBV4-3 CASSPVAGGRETQYF TGCGCCAGCAGCCCCGTAGCGGGGGGAAGGGAGACCCAGTACTTC